The next 2 T cell receptor beta chains were all read from a single sample in a study of CD8 T cells in ankylosing spondylitis. Study-level findings and limits: Blood from ankylosing spondylitis patients appeared to carry a characteristic roughly eight-variant TCR beta motif.

Their antigens remain unidentified. TCRdb redid the calling of the 5' RACE reads with MiXCR, one entry per CDR3 protein. Of almost 400,000 distinct CDR3 sequences listed, 20% to 25% are singletons. Sequenced input: blood, either unsorted or a sorted T cell fraction (not recorded which). These receptors were collected from a male donor with ankylosing spondylitis.

This clonotype was observed a few times. The CDR3, as DNA: TGCAGTGCTAGAGAGGACAACCTCAGGCATGGCTACACCTTC. This gives the protein CSAREDNLRHGYTF. V and J are TRBV20-1 and TRBJ1-2, with D possibly TRBD1 on 5 matching bases. The germline gives CDR1 DFQATT, CDR2 SNEGSKA (reference sequence). The CDR3 runs 14 residues. V was pared by 0 bases and J by 6 bases, with 14 bases between.

This clonotype was counted only a few times. The chain recombines TRBV12-3 or TRBV12-4 with TRBJ1-1; D is unresolved. V was cut by 6 bases and J by 8 bases, with 10 bases left in between. The CDR3 runs to 11 residues. The CDR3 region has the DNA TGTGCCAGCAGGGAGTTGGCGGAAGCTTTCTTT. Its translation: CASRELAEAFF.